This is a list of T cell receptor beta chains from one sample in a study of T cells in Graves' hyperthyroidism and ophthalmopathy. Each CDR3 protein gets one entry after TCRdb re-called the multiplex PCR reads with MiXCR. The table shows approximately 400,000 distinct CDR3 sequences, with around 14% occurring only once. Sequencing used blood. These receptors came from a woman aged 18-29 years with Graves' hyperthyroidism that later progressed to Graves' ophthalmopathy. CDR3s include the opening cysteine and the closing phenylalanine or tryptophan. Fields, in order: J gene, D gene, clone size, V gene, CDR3 DNA, CDR3 protein. D genes are given only for firm matches. Rows may omit the clone size; those that give it use once, few, many or a size class.

TRBJ2-1 | TRBD2 | NA | TRBV20-1 | TGCAGTGCTAGGCGGCCAGCGGGAGAACCCTACAATGAGCAGTTCTTC | CSARRPAGEPYNEQFF
TRBJ1-5 | NA | many | TRBV20-1 | TGCAGTGCTAGAAGACGTCGGGACAGCAATCAGCCCCAGCATTTT | CSARRRRDSNQPQHF
TRBJ1-1 | TRBD1 | many | TRBV12-3/TRBV12-4 | TGTGCCAGCAGGAGGTTGGGCAGGGGGTTGAAAACTGAAGCTTTCTTT | CASRRLGRGLKTEAFF
TRBJ2-7 | TRBD2 | many | TRBV5-1 | TGCGCCAGCAGCTTCGGACTAGCGGGAGTCTACGAGCAGTACTTC | CASSFGLAGVYEQYF
TRBJ2-1 | NA | few | TRBV2 | TGTGCCAGCAGTGGTCCCACCGAAACCGACGAGCAGTTCTTC | CASSGPTETDEQFF
TRBJ1-2 | NA | NA | TRBV7-9 | TGTGCCAGCAGCCTTGGGACTAACACCTTC | CASSLGTNTF
TRBJ1-3 | NA | NA | TRBV12-3/TRBV12-4 | TGTGCCAGCAGTTTGGGCAGGCTCTCTGGAAACACCATATATTTT | CASSLGRLSGNTIYF
TRBJ2-1 | TRBD2 | NA | TRBV14 | TGTGCCAGCAGCCAAGATTATCAGCGGGAGAACCATCGGGACAATGAGCAGTTCTTC | CASSQDYQRENHRDNEQFF
TRBJ2-5 | NA | many | TRBV12-3/TRBV12-4 | TGTGCCAGCAGCCTCGAGGGGGAGTTAGAGACCCAGTACTTC | CASSLEGELETQYF
TRBJ2-1 | NA | NA | TRBV6-5 | TGTGCCAGCAGTTACTCCCCTAGCAAGAGGGATGAGCAGTTCTTC | CASSYSPSKRDEQFF
TRBJ2-1 | NA | many | TRBV28 | TGTGCCAGCTCCGTGAGCGGGCCCTCCTACAATGAGCAGTTCTTC | CASSVSGPSYNEQFF
TRBJ1-1 | TRBD1 | many | TRBV27 | TGTGCCAGCACTAGGGCAGGGGGCACTGAAGCTTTCTTT | CASTRAGGTEAFF
TRBJ1-4 | NA | many | TRBV12-3/TRBV12-4 | TGTGCCAGCAGTTTTTCTCTTGGACACACTGAAAAACTGTTTTTT | CASSFSLGHTEKLFF
TRBJ2-1 | TRBD2 | NA | TRBV24-1 | TGTGCCACCAGTGATTTCAGCGGGAGGTCCGATGAGCAGTTCTTC | CATSDFSGRSDEQFF
TRBJ2-1 | NA | many | TRBV14 | TGTGCCAGCAGCCAACGAGCGGTCCTAGGGAATGAGCAGTTCTTC | CASSQRAVLGNEQFF
TRBJ2-2 | NA | many | TRBV6-1 | TGTGCCAGCAGTAACGGACGGCACACCGGGGAGCTGTTTTTT | CASSNGRHTGELFF
TRBJ1-1 | NA | many | TRBV10-1 | TGCGCCAGCAGTGAGTACGCCCAGGCCGAAGCTTTCTTT | CASSEYAQAEAFF
TRBJ2-7 | NA | NA | TRBV7-8 | TGTGCCAGCAGCTTATTCCAATACGAGCAGTACTTC | CASSLFQYEQYF
TRBJ2-1 | TRBD2 | NA | TRBV6-2/TRBV6-3 | TGTGCCAGCAGATATCTAGCGGGAGGGAATGAGCAGTTCTTC | CASRYLAGGNEQFF
TRBJ1-1 | NA | NA | TRBV3-1 | TGTGCCAGCAGCCAAAGACAGAACACTGAAGCTTTCTTT | CASSQRQNTEAFF
TRBJ1-3 | TRBD1 | NA | TRBV24-1 | TGTGCCACCAGTGATGGGGGACAGGGGAGAAACACCATATATTTT | CATSDGGQGRNTIYF
TRBJ1-1 | NA | few | TRBV10-3 | TGTGCCTCAAGGGCGGGGCAGGAGAGAACTGAAGCTTTCTTT | CASRAGQERTEAFF
TRBJ2-1 | TRBD2 | many | TRBV20-1 | TGCAGTGCTAGAGTCGGGGCGGGGGTTTGGAATGAGCAGTTCTTC | CSARVGAGVWNEQFF
TRBJ2-1 | NA | NA | TRBV27 | TGTGCCAGCAGTTTGAATGGGGAGTTCGGCAATGAGCAGTTCTTC | CASSLNGEFGNEQFF
TRBJ2-7 | TRBD1 | many | TRBV7-2 | TGTGCCAGCAGCTTATTGGGGACAGGGTCCTACGAGCAGTACTTC | CASSLLGTGSYEQYF